This T cell receptor beta chain appears in the sequencing data of a study of post-analysis software for immune sequencing data. Looking at the study overall: Recorded disease courses covered relapsing-remitting, secondary progressive and progressive-relapsing multiple sclerosis. Some patients had no subtype annotation.

This clonotype appeared a few times. Its cognate antigen is unknown. Study-wide points: Five or six TRBV segments, TRBV5-6, TRBV5-1 and TRBV20-1 among them, were found more frequent in patients than controls. F measure clustering grouped samples strongly by preparation batch. Relative to controls, patients with multiple sclerosis showed significantly lower normalized Chao1 diversity.

Presence of unique molecular identifiers characterized the TCR beta cDNA libraries. When about 0.95 to 10 million T cells were used, they gave hundreds of thousands of cDNA molecules. TCRdb analysed the PCR reads with MiXCR anew, one entry per CDR3 protein. The sample has 700,000 to 800,000 distinct CDR3 sequences; less than 35% are singletons. V was clipped by 5 bases and J by 7 bases, with 18 bases between them. The CDR3 is 14 residues long. Germline CDR1 reads DFQATT; CDR2 reads SNEGSKA (reference sequence). The chain carries TRBV20-1 and TRBJ1-5; D may be TRBD1 (6 bases). This TCR was recovered from a girl aged 10 to 17 with multiple sclerosis. Sequenced input: blood. The DNA for the CDR3 is TGCAGTGCTCTCCCCCAGGGGAAAGGGCAGCCCCAGCATTTT. This translates into CSALPQGKGQPQHF.